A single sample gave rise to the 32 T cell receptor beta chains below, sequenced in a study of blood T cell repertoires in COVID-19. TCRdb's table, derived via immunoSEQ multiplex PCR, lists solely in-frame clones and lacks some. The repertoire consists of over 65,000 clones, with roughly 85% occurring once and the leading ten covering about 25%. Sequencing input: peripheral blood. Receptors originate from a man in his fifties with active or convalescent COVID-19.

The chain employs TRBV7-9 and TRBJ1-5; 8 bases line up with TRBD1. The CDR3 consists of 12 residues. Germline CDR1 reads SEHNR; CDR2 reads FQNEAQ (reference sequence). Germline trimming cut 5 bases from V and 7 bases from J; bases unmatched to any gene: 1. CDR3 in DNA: TGTGCCAGCAGCAGACAGGGGCAGCCCCAGCATTTT. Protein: CASSRQGQPQHF.

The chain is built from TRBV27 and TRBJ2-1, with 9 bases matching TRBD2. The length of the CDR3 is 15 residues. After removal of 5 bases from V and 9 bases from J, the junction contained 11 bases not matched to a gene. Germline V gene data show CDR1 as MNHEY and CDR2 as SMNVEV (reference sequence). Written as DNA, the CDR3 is TGTGCCAGCAGTCCTATAGCGGGAGTGTTATCTGAGCAGTTCTTC. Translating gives CASSPIAGVLSEQFF.

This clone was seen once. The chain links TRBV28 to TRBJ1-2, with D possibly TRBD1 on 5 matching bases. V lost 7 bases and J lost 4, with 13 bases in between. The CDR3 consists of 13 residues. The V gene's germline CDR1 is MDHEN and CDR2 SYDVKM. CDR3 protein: CASTNGAVYGYTF. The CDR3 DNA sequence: TGTGCCAGCACCAATGGGGCAGTCTATGGCTACACCTTC.

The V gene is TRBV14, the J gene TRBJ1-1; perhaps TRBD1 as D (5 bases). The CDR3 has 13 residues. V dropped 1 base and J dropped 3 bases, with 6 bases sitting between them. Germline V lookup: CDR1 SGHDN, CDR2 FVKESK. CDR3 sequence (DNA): TGTGCCAGCAGCCAAGGCAGGGACACTGAAGCTTTCTTT. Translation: CASSQGRDTEAFF.

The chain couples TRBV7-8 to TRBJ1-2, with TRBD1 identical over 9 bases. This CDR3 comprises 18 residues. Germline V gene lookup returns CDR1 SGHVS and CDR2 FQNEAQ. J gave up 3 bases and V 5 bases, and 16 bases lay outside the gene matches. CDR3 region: CASSLRPSGQGTHYGYTF. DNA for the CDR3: TGTGCCAGCAGCCTACGACCCTCGGGACAGGGAACACACTATGGCTACACCTTC.

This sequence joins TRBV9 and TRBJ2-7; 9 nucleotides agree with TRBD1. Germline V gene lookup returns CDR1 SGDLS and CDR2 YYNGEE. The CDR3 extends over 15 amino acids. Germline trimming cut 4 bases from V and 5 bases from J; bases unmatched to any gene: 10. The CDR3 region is CASSKTGQGANEQYF. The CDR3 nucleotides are TGTGCCAGCAGCAAGACGGGACAGGGTGCAAACGAGCAGTACTTC. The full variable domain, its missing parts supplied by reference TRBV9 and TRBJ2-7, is DSGVTQTPKHLITATGQRVTLRCSPRSGDLSVYWYQQSLDQGLQFLIQYYNGEERAKGNILERFSAQQFPDLHSELNLSSLELGDSALYFCASSKTGQGANEQYFGPGTRLTVT.

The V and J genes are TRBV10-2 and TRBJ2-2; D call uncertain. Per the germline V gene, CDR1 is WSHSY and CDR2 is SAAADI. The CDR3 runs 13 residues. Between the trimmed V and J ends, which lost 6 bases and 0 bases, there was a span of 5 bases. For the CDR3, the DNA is TGCGCCAGCAGAGCCACGAACACCGGGGAGCTGTTTTTT. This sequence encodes CASRATNTGELFF.

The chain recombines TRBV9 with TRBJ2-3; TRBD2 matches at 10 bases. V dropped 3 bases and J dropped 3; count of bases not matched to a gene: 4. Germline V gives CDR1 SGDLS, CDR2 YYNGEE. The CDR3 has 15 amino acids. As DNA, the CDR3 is TGTGCCAGCAGCGCAGGACTAGCGGCAACAGATACGCAGTATTTT. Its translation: CASSAGLAATDTQYF.

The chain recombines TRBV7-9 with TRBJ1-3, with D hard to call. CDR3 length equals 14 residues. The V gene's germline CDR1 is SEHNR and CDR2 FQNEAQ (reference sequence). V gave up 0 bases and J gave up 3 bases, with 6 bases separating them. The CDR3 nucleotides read TGTGCCAGCAGCTTAGCGGGCAGTGGAAACACCATATATTTT. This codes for CASSLAGSGNTIYF. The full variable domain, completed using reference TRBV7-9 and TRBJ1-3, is DTGVSQNPRHKITKRGQNVTFRCDPISEHNRLYWYRQTLGQGPEFLTYFQNEAQLEKSRLLSDRFSAERPKGSFSTLEIQRTEQGDSAMYLCASSLAGSGNTIYFGEGSWLTVV.

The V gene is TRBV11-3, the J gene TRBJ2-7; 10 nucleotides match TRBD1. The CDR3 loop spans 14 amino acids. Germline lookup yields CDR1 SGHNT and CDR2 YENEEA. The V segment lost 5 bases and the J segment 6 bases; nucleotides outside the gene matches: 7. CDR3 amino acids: CASSTGQGVGEQYF. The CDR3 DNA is TGTGCCAGCAGCACTGGACAGGGGGTAGGCGAGCAGTACTTC.

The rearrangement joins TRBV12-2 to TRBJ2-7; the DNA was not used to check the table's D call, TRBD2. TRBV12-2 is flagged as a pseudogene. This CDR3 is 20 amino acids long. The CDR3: CASRLAFGGGLPFSSYEQYF. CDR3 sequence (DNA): TGTGCAAGTCGCTTAGCGTTCGGCGGCGGCCTACCCTTCAGCTCCTACGAGCAGTACTTC.

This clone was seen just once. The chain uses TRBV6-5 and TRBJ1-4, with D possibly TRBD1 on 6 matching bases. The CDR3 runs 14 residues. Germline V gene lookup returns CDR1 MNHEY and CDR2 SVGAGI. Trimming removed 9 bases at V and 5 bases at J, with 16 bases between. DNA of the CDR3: TGTGCCAGTAAGGACAGTCTATCGAATGAAAAACTGTTTTTT. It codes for CASKDSLSNEKLFF.

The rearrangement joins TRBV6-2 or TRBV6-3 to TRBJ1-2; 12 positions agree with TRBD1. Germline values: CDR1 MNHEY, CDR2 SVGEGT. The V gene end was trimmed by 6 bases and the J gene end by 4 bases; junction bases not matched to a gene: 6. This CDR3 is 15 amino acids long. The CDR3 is CASSPGTGGFYGYTF. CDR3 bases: TGTGCCAGCAGCCCCGGGACAGGGGGCTTCTATGGCTACACCTTC.

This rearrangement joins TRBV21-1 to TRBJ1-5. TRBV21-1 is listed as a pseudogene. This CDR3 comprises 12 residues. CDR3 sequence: CASTPGVQPQHF. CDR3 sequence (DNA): TGTGCCAGCACCCCGGGTGTCCAGCCCCAGCATTTT.

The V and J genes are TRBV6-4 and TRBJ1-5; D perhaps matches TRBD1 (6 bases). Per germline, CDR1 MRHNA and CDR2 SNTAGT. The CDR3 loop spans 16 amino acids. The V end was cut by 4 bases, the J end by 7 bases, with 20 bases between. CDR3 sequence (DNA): TGTGCCAGCAGTGGCATAAGGGGGTCGAGTAGGCAGCCCCAGCATTTT. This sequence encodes CASSGIRGSSRQPQHF.

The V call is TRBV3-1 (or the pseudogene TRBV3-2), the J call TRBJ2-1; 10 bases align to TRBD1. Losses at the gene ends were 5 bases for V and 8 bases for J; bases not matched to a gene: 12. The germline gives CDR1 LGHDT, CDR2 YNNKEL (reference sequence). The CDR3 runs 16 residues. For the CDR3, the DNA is TGTGCCAGCAGCTCACTCGGGACAGGGGATGGTCATGAGCAGTTCTTC. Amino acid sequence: CASSSLGTGDGHEQFF.

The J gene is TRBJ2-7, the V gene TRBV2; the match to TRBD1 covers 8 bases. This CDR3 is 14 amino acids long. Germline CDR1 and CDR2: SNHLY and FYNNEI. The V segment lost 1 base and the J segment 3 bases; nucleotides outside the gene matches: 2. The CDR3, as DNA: TGTGCCAGCAGTGAAGACGGACAGGGCTACGAGCAGTACTTC. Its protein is CASSEDGQGYEQYF.

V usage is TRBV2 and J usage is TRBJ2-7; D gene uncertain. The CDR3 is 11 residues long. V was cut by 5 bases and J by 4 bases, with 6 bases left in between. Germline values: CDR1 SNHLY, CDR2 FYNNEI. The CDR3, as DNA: TGTGCCAGCAGTCCTAGTTACGAGCAGTACTTC. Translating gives CASSPSYEQYF.

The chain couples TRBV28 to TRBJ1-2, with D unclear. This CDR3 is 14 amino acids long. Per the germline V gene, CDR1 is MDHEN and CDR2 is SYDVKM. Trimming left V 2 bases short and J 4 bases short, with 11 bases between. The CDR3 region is CASSLRSVAYGYTF. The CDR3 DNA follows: TGTGCCAGCAGTTTAAGGTCCGTAGCCTATGGCTACACCTTC.

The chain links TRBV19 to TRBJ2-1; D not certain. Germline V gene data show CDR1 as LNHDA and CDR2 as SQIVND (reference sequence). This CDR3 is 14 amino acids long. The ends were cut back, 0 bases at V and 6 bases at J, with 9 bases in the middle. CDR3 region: CASSIDPPGNEQFF. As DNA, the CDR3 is TGTGCCAGTAGTATAGATCCCCCGGGCAATGAGCAGTTCTTC.

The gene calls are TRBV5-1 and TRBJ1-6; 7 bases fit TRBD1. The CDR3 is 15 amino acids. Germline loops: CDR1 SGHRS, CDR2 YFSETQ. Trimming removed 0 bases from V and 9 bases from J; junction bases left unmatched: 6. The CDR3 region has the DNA TGCGCCAGCAGCTTGGCGACAGGGAGCAGTTCACCCCTCCACTTT. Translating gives CASSLATGSSSPLHF.

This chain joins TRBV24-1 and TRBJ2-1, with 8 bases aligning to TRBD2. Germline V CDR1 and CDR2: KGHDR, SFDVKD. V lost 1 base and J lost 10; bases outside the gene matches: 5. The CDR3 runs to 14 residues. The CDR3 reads CATSDLPGGREQFF. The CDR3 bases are TGTGCCACCAGTGATTTACCGGGAGGGAGAGAGCAGTTCTTC.

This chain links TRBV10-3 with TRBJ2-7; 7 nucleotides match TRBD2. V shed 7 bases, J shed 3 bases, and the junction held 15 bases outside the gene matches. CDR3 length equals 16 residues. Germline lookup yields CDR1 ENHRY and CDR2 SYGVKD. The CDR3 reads CAIIDPVASGNYEQYF. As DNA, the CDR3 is TGTGCCATCATTGATCCCGTGGCTAGCGGTAACTACGAGCAGTACTTC.

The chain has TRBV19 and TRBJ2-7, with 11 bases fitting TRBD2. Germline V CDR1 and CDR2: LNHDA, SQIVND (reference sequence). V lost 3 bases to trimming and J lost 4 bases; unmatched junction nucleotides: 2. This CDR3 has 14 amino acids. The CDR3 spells CASSMSSGRYEQYF. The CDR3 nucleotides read TGTGCCAGTAGTATGTCTAGCGGGAGGTACGAGCAGTACTTC.

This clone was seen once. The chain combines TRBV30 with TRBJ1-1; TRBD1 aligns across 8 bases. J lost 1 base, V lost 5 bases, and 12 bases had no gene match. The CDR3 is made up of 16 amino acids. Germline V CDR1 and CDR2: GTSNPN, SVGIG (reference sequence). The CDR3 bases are TGTGCCTGGTTTCGGGCAGGGGGCGCCAGGAACACTGAAGCTTTCTTT. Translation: CAWFRAGGARNTEAFF.

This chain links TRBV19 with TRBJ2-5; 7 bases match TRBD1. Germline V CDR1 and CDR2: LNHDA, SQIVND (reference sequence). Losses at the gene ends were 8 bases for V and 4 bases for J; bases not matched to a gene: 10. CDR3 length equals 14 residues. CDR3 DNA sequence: TGTGCCAGTGGTAGACAGGGAGCTCTAGAGACCCAGTACTTC. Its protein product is CASGRQGALETQYF.

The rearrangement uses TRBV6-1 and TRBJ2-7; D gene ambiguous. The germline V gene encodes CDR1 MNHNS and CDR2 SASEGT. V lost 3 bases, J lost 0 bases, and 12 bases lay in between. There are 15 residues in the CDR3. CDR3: CASSDRAKSSYEQYF. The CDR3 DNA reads TGTGCCAGCAGTGATCGAGCAAAAAGCTCCTACGAGCAGTACTTC.

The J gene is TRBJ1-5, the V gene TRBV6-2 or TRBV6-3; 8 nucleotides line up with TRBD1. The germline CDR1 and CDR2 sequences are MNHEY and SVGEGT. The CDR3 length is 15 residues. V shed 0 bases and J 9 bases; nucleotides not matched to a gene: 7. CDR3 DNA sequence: TGTGCCAGCAGTTACTCGTTGAGGACAGGGCTGCCCCAGCATTTT. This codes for CASSYSLRTGLPQHF.

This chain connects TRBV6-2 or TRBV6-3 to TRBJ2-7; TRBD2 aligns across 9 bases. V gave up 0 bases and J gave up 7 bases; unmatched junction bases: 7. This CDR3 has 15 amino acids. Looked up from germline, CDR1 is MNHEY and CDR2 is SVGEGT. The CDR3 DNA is TGTGCCAGCAGTTACTCCGGCGGGGGGGCGGGGGAGCAGTACTTC. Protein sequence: CASSYSGGGAGEQYF.

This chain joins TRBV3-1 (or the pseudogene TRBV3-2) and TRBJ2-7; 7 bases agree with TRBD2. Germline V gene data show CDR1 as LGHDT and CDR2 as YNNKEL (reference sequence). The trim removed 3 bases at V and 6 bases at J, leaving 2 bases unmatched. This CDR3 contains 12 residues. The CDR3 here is CASSQGGREQYF. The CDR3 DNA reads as TGTGCCAGCAGCCAGGGAGGGCGCGAGCAGTACTTC.

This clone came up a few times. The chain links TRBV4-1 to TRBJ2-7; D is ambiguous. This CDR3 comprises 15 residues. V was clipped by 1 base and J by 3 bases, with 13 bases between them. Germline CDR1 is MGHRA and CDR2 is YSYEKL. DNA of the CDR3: TGCGCCAGCAGCCAAGCCCCCGACCGACTCTACGAGCAGTACTTC. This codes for CASSQAPDRLYEQYF.

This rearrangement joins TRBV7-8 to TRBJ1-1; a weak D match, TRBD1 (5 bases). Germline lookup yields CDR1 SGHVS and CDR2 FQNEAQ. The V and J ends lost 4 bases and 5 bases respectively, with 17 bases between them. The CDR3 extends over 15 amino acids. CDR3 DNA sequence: TGTGCCAGCAGCTCAGGACGACAAGGGGTTACTGAAGCTTTCTTT. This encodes CASSSGRQGVTEAFF.